This T cell receptor (beta chain) derives from a study of T cells in Graves' hyperthyroidism and ophthalmopathy (dated by TCRdb to between 2019 and 2020). Some background on the complete study: Peripheral blood was sampled at the time of initial diagnosis, prior to any treatment. An independent validation cohort of about 20 hyperthyroidism patients and more than 15 patients who later progressed to ophthalmopathy tested prospective prediction of ophthalmopathy. To identify TCR V-J signatures that set the groups apart, the researchers used a discovery cohort of about a hundred patients, made up of 40 to 45 with Graves' ophthalmopathy and some 55 with stable Graves' hyperthyroidism. Once sampling was done, hyperthyroidism patients were given methimazole at a starting dose of 30 mg daily, whereas ophthalmopathy patients were given high-dose intravenous methylprednisolone. The paper reports TCR Vbeta CDR3 sequencing of some 140 peripheral blood samples: 43 ophthalmopathy, under 85 hyperthyroidism and around 17 progressor patients. Thyroid tissue and blood T-cell repertoires from six or seven Graves' hyperthyroidism patients were also compared in the study. The 100 or so discovery patients were divided at random into training and test sets in a 7:3 ratio.

With regard to this clonotype: Its antigen is unknown. One base away there is no much larger clone; base qualities are not given.

Amplification of TCR beta CDR3 regions was carried out from RNA transcripts. The TCR CDR3 was subjected to a first round of RT-PCR using the HTBI primer set and the Qiagen OneStep RT-PCR kit. Libraries were constructed in a second round of multiplex PCR, after which size selection and purification were performed. The libraries were sequenced on an Illumina HiSeq2000 using paired-end 100 bp reads. The study's processing was this. SOAPnuke was used to process the raw data, removing reads that contained adapters or uncalled bases, had a mean Phred below 15, or lacked an exact match to the constant primer or identifier. COPE v1.2.5 was used to merge high-quality paired reads, and clonotypes were defined as unique nucleotide sequences. MiTCR v1.1 was used to align the clonotypes against IMGT TRBV, TRBD and TRBJ reference segments. The analysis included only V-J combinations with a frequency above 0.0001, which together covered roughly 99% of the repertoires. A TCS score was defined as the ratio of F50 (clonal expansion) to E x V (chaos), with BLOSUM62-based TCRdist applied between CDR3 peptides within each V-J. Welch's t-statistics and random forest reduced 514 V-J features to 10 to 15, which were used in a naive Bayes classifier (R e1071). TCRdb applied fastp at Q25 and MiXCR to the public reads, then kept only in-frame beta chains. Identical CDR3 protein sequences are pooled into one entry, listed with their most common genes and DNA. Here the V and J calls rest on TCRdb's processing, not on the authors' analysis. In all, the sample holds a few hundred thousand distinct CDR3 sequences, and 12% to 15% of those were seen once. The ten most abundant clones make up 5.3% of the sample.

What the study reported, not specific to this receptor: Most expanded thyroid clonotypes (frequency above 0.001) were also detected in blood, a finding suggesting that blood repertoires may reflect thyroid immune responses. A model built on a 13 V-J signature distinguished ophthalmopathy from stable hyperthyroidism, reaching roughly 88% sensitivity and about 81% specificity in cross-validation and 80%/75% in testing. In validation, progression to ophthalmopathy was predicted by the model with nearly 71% sensitivity and approximately 78% specificity, a median of 6.5 months before onset. No statistical method was used to set the sample size in advance, and investigators knew the group allocation.

Stable Graves' hyperthyroidism was defined as the absence of progression to ophthalmopathy over 18 months of follow-up. Hyperthyroidism patients were newly diagnosed, with disease duration under 2 months, and aged 18 to 65 years. Exclusion was applied to patients with uncontrolled infections, other autoimmune diseases, pregnancy or lactation. Clinical symptoms, serum thyroxine and TRAb, thyroid ultrasound, and orbital computed tomography formed the basis for the diagnoses. Ficoll-Paque density gradient centrifugation was used to isolate PBMCs from about 9 ml of fresh peripheral blood. Trizol reagent was used to extract total RNA, and RNA quality was then checked on an Agilent 2100 Bioanalyzer. The clonotype was recovered from a woman between 18 and 30 years old with Graves' hyperthyroidism. The sample was blood.

The DNA is as follows: TGCGCCAGCAGCCATGACCGGGACAGGGGCTACGAGCAGTACTTC. It codes for CASSHDRDRGYEQYF. The chain joins TRBV4-3 to TRBJ2-7, with TRBD1 matching 10 junction bases. From the cysteine through the phenylalanine, the CDR3 covers 15 amino acids. Just the 45-base CDR3 DNA is kept, in frame starting at base 1. The germline V gene sets CDR1 to LGHNA and CDR2 to YSLEER. V lost 3 bases and J lost 3 bases, and the count of bases not matched to a germline gene is 5.